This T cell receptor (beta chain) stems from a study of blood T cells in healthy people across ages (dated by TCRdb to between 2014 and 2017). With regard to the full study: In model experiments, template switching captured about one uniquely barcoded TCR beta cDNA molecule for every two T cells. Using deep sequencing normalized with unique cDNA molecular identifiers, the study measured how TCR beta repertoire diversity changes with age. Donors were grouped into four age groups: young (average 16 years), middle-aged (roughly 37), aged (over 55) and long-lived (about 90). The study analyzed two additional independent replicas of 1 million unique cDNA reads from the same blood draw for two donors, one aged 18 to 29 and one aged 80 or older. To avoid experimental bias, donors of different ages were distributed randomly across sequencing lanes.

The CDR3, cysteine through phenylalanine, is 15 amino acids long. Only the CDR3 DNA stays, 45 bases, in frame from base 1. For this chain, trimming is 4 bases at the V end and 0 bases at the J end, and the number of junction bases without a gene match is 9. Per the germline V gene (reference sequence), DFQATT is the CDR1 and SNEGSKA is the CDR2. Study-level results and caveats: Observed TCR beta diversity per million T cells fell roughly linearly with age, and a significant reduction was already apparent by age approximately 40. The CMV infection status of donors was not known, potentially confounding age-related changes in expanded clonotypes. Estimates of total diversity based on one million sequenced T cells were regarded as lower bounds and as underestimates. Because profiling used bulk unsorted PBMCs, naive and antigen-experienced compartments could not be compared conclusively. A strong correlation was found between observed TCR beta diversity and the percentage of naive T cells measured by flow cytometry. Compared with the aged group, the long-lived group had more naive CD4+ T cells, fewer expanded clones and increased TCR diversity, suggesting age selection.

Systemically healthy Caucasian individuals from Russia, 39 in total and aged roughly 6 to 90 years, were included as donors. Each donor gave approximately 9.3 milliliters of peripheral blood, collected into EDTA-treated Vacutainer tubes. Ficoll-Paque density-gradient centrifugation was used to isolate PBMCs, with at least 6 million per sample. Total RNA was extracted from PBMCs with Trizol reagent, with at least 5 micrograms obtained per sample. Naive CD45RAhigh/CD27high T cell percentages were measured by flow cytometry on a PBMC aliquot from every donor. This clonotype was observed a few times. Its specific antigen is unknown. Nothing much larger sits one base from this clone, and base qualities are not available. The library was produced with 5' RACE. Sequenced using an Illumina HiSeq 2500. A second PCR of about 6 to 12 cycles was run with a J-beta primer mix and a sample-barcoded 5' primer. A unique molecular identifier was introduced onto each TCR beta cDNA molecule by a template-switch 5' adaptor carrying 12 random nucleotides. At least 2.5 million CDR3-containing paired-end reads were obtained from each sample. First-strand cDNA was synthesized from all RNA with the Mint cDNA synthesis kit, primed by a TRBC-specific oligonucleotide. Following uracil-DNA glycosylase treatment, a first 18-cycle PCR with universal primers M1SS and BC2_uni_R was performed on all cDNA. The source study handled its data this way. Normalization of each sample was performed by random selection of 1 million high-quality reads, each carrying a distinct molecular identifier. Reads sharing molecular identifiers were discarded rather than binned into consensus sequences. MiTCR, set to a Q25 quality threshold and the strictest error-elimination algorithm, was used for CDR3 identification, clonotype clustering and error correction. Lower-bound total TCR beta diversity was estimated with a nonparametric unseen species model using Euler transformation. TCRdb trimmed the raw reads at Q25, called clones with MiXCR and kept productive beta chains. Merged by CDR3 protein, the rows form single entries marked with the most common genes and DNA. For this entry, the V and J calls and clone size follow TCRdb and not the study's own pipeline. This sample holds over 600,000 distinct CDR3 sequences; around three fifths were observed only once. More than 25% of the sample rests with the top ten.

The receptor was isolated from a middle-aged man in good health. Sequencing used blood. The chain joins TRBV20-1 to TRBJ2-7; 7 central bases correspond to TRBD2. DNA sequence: TGCAGTGCTACTCCCGGAGTAGCGGGCTCCTACGAGCAGTACTTC. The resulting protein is CSATPGVAGSYEQYF.